This T cell receptor beta chain was captured by sequencing in a study of technical replicates of blood from a few donors. Clones were sequenced by immunoSEQ multiplex PCR, and TCRdb holds only the in-frame ones, with some missing. The data hold 65,000 to 85,000 clones, with 95% to 97% observed a single time. V lost 8 bases and J lost 4, with 17 bases in between. The CDR3 contains 14 residues. The germline V gene has CDR1 MNHEY and CDR2 SVGAGI. The sequenced material came from T cells isolated from PBMCs. This chain links TRBV6-5 with TRBJ2-5; D possibly corresponds to TRBD2 (6 bases). The clonotype comes from a human donor in good health. The CDR3 sequence is CASRTGGKGETQYF. CDR3 bases: TGTGCCAGCCGGACGGGCGGGAAGGGAGAGACCCAGTACTTC.